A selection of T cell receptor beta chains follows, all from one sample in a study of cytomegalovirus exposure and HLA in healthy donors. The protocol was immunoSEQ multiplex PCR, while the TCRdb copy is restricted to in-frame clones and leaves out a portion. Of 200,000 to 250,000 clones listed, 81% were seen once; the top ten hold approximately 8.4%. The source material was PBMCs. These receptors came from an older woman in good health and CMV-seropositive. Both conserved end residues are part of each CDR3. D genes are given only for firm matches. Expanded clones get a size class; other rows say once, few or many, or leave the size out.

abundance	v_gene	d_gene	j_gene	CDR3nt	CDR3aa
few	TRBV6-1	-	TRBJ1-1	TGTGCCAGCAGACAACAGATGAACACTGAAGCTTTCTTT	CASRQQMNTEAFF
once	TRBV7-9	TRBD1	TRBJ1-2	TGTGCCAGCAATACTTTCCTTGACAGGGGCCATGGCTACACCTTC	CASNTFLDRGHGYTF
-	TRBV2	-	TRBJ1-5	TGTGCCAGCAAGATCAGGGGCCGGGGTCAGCCCCAGCATTTT	CASKIRGRGQPQHF
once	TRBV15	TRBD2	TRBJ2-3	TGTGCCACCAGCAGCCTAGCGGGATCTAGCACAGATACGCAGTATTTT	CATSSLAGSSTDTQYF
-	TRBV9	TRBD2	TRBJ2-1	TGTGCCAGCAGCAAGCGGGAGGCCTACAATGAGCAGTTCTTC	CASSKREAYNEQFF
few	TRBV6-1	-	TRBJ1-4	TGTGCCAGCAGTGTACAGGGATTAAAAGAAAAACTGTTTTTT	CASSVQGLKEKLFF
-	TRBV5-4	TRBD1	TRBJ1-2	TGTGCCAGCAGCCAAACAGGGGGCTTTGGCTACACCTTC	CASSQTGGFGYTF
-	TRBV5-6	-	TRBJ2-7	TGTGCCAGCAGCTTCGAGGGCCTGGGTGCCTACGAGCAGTACTTC	CASSFEGLGAYEQYF
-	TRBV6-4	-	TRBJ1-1	TGTGCCAGCAGCCCGGGACATCTGAACACTGAAGCTTTCTTT	CASSPGHLNTEAFF
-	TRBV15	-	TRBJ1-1	TGTGCCACCAGCAGAGCCGCAGGCGTAAACACTGAAGCTTTCTTT	CATSRAAGVNTEAFF
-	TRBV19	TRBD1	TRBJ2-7	TGTGCCAGTAGTATAGTTACAGGGGAGAACGAGCAGTACTTC	CASSIVTGENEQYF
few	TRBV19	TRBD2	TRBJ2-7	TGTGCCAGTAGTATGGGACTAGCGGGCTCCTACGAGCAGTACTTC	CASSMGLAGSYEQYF
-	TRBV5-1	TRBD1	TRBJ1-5	TGCGCCAGCAGCTTGGAGGGACAGACCAATCAGCCCCAGCATTTT	CASSLEGQTNQPQHF
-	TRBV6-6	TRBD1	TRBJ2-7	TGTGCCAGCAGGTCGACAGGGGTGGGCTACGAGCAGTACTTC	CASRSTGVGYEQYF
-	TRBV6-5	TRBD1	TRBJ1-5	TGTGCCAGCAGCCTCGACAGGGATTGGCCCCAGCATTTT	CASSLDRDWPQHF
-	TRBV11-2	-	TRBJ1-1	TGTGCCAGCAGCAACAAAATCCCGGGACATCGGAACGAGAAAGCTTTCTTT	CASSNKIPGHRNEKAFF
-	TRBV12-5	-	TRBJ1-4	TGTGCTAGTGGTTTAGGAGGAACTAATGAAAAACTGTTTTTT	CASGLGGTNEKLFF
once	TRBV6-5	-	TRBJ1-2	TGTGCCAGCAGGGCAGCGCTGTTTGCTAACTATGGCTACACCTTC	CASRAALFANYGYTF
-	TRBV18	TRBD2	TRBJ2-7	TGTGCCAGCTCACTTACCAGACTAGCGGATATCTACGAGCAGTACTTC	CASSLTRLADIYEQYF
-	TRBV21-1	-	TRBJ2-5	TGTGCCAGCCCTCGGACTAGCGGGAAGCAAGAGACCCAGTACTTC	CASPRTSGKQETQYF